These T cell receptor beta chains were read from a single sample in a study of molecular identifiers for immune sequencing clone quantification. TCRdb itself ran the PCR reads through MiXCR, one entry per CDR3 protein. The sample includes about 640,000 distinct CDR3 sequences, roughly 21% of them seen just once. The sequencing sample was made of naive CD8+ T cells from blood, with Jurkat cell RNA spiked in. The origin of the receptors is a human donor in good health. Some libraries in this study had Jurkat cell RNA spiked in. Each CDR3 is given with its conserved first and last residue.

cdr3_length: 16
v_call: TRBV7-8
cdr3_aa: CDSSLEAGPPYNEQFF

cdr3_length: 14
v_call: TRBV12-3/TRBV12-4
cdr3_aa: CASSFIRGEETQYF

cdr3_length: 15
v_call: TRBV7-9
cdr3_aa: CASSFPPSSYNEQFF

cdr3_length: 17
v_call: TRBV7-6
cdr3_aa: CASSLDLTGGDQETQYF

cdr3_length: 15
v_call: TRBV7-9
cdr3_aa: CASSSPGTGFYEQYF

cdr3_length: 15
v_call: TRBV7-6
cdr3_aa: CASSATVQGNSPLHF

cdr3_length: 19
v_call: TRBV23-1
cdr3_aa: CASSQSECRDLGTSYEQYF

cdr3_length: 17
v_call: TRBV4-1
cdr3_aa: CASSQDFVGAGANVLTF

cdr3_length: 16
v_call: TRBV7-2
cdr3_aa: CASSPLVGLAGHEQYF

cdr3_length: 12
v_call: TRBV19
cdr3_aa: CASTPGNTEAFF

cdr3_length: 17
v_call: TRBV11-2
cdr3_aa: CASSSRPDRGRVNIQYF

cdr3_length: 15
v_call: TRBV10-1
cdr3_aa: CASSEDTSSGNTIYF

cdr3_length: 15
v_call: TRBV19
cdr3_aa: CASSDGLGLRNEQFF

cdr3_length: 15
v_call: TRBV19
cdr3_aa: CASSIGQAAVNEQYF

cdr3_length: 17
v_call: TRBV6-2/TRBV6-3
cdr3_aa: CASSYISPRFVGSPLHF

cdr3_length: 15
v_call: TRBV5-6
cdr3_aa: CASSWGPGKDYEQYF

cdr3_length: 15
v_call: TRBV25-1
cdr3_aa: CASSERRGQNTEAFF

cdr3_length: 14
v_call: TRBV19
cdr3_aa: CASSPRQSGNTIYF

cdr3_length: 17
v_call: TRBV4-2
cdr3_aa: CASSLGTSGREYETQYF

cdr3_length: 14
v_call: TRBV9
cdr3_aa: CASSLRLDTGELFF